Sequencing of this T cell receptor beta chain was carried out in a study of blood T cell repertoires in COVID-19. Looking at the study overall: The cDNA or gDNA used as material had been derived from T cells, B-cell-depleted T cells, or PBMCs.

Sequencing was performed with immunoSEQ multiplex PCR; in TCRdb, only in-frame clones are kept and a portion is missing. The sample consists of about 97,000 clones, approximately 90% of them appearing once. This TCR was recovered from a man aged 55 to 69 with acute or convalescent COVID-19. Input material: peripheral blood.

The DNA of the CDR3 is TGTGCCAGCAGTTCCGCCCGGACTAGCGGGGGCCTTACCACCGGGGAGCTGTTTTTT. Amino acids: CASSSARTSGGLTTGELFF. The gene calls are TRBV28 and TRBJ2-2; 13 nucleotides align to TRBD2. Germline V gives CDR1 MDHEN, CDR2 SYDVKM. This CDR3 is 19 amino acids long. The V segment lost 4 bases and the J segment 4 bases; nucleotides outside the gene matches: 12.